This is a list of T cell receptor beta chains from one sample in a study of spatial heterogeneity in lung cancer. Via MiXCR, TCRdb re-called the 5' RACE reads, giving one row per CDR3 protein. The table has about 36,000 distinct CDR3 sequences, less than 9% seen once. The specimen comprised PBMCs, sampled at surgery. The receptors were gathered from a female donor with early-stage non-small cell lung cancer. Each CDR3 is given with its conserved first and last residue. The D gene is left open where the match is weak. Some rows have no size entry. The others give once, few or many, or a class for an expanded clone.

v_call	clone_size	j_call	d_call	cdr3_aa	cdr3_nt
TRBV7-7	many	TRBJ2-3	TRBD2	CASSFERGGTQYF	TGTGCTAGCAGCTTCGAGCGGGGAGGTACGCAGTATTTT
TRBV29-1	many	TRBJ1-5	.	CSVLGQANQPQHF	TGCAGCGTTCTAGGTCAAGCAAATCAGCCCCAGCATTTT
TRBV6-2/TRBV6-3	many	TRBJ1-1	.	CASSYSRQFYTEAFF	TGTGCCAGCAGTTACTCGAGGCAGTTCTACACTGAAGCTTTCTTT
TRBV7-2	many	TRBJ2-3	.	CASSLGNGDTQYF	TGTGCCAGCAGCTTAGGGAACGGAGATACGCAGTATTTT
TRBV20-1	many	TRBJ2-3	.	CSARGKGGDTQYF	TGCAGTGCTAGAGGGAAGGGGGGGGATACGCAGTATTTT
TRBV2	many	TRBJ2-1	TRBD2	CASWGLAGGNEQFF	TGTGCCAGCTGGGGACTAGCGGGAGGCAATGAGCAGTTCTTC
TRBV11-2	many	TRBJ1-1	.	CASSRRGQEDTEAFF	TGTGCCAGCAGCCGACGAGGGCAGGAGGACACTGAAGCTTTCTTT
TRBV16	few	TRBJ1-2	.	CASRPAGRVTYGYTF	TGTGCCAGCCGCCCGGCGGGGAGGGTTACCTATGGCTACACCTTC
TRBV12-3/TRBV12-4	few	TRBJ2-5	TRBD1	CASSLVGDSPRDF	TGTGCCAGCAGTTTAGTAGGGGACAGCCCCAGGGACTTC
TRBV6-2/TRBV6-3	many	TRBJ2-1	.	CASKLSSYNEQFF	TGTGCCAGCAAATTAAGCTCCTACAATGAGCAGTTCTTC
TRBV7-9	many	TRBJ2-4	.	CASSIGLAKNIQYF	TGTGCCAGCAGCATCGGCCTAGCCAAAAACATTCAGTACTTC
TRBV11-1	many	TRBJ1-1	.	CASGDRYMNTEAFF	TGTGCCAGCGGAGACAGGTACATGAACACTGAAGCTTTCTTT
TRBV6-1	many	TRBJ2-1	TRBD2	CASTRTSGGYNEQFF	TGTGCCAGCACAAGGACTAGCGGGGGGTACAATGAGCAGTTCTTC
TRBV20-1	few	TRBJ2-1	TRBD2	CSARSSERGYNEQFF	TGCAGTGCTAGATCCTCGGAGCGGGGGTACAATGAGCAGTTCTTC
TRBV27	many	TRBJ1-6	.	CASSFVHPSPLHF	TGTGCCAGCAGTTTTGTCCACCCTTCACCCCTCCACTTT
TRBV4-3	many	TRBJ2-1	TRBD2	CASSQGVFSGLAYNEQFF	TGCGCCAGCAGCCAAGGGGTCTTTTCGGGACTAGCCTACAATGAGCAGTTCTTC
TRBV29-1	many	TRBJ2-3	.	CSVISAGTDTQYF	TGCAGCGTTATTTCAGCGGGCACAGATACGCAGTATTTT
TRBV19	few	TRBJ2-2	.	CASSIDRAGTGELFF	TGTGCCAGTAGTATAGACAGGGCGGGCACCGGGGAGCTGTTTTTT
TRBV6-6	.	TRBJ2-7	.	CASSYPLGRRAYEQYF	TGTGCCAGCAGTTACCCCCTTGGACGGAGGGCCTACGAGCAGTACTTC
TRBV28	many	TRBJ2-5	TRBD2	CASTPAGGVVETQYF	TGTGCCAGCACCCCGGCGGGGGGGGTCGTGGAGACCCAGTACTTC
TRBV2	many	TRBJ2-3	TRBD2	CASSEDIAGGDTQYF	TGTGCCAGCAGTGAAGATATCGCGGGAGGAGATACGCAGTATTTT
TRBV18	many	TRBJ2-3	.	CASSLSRERVRTDTQYF	TGTGCCAGCTCTCTCTCGAGGGAGCGGGTTCGCACAGATACGCAGTATTTT
TRBV19	once	TRBJ1-5	.	CASSIDQVQPQHF	TGTGCCAGTAGTATAGACCAGGTTCAGCCCCAGCATTTT
TRBV9	.	TRBJ2-1	TRBD2	CASSVGLVSSGLGEQFF	TGTGCCAGCAGCGTTGGACTAGTCTCTTCGGGCCTCGGTGAGCAGTTCTTC
TRBV20-1	many	TRBJ1-2	.	CSASRHNYGYTF	TGCAGTGCCTCCCGCCACAACTATGGCTACACCTTC
TRBV6-5	many	TRBJ2-6	TRBD1	CASSSEGTVAPGANVLTF	TGTGCCAGCAGTTCAGAGGGGACAGTGGCGCCGGGGGCCAACGTCCTGACTTTC
TRBV6-2/TRBV6-3	many	TRBJ2-3	.	CASRRAAGNTQYF	TGTGCCAGCAGGAGGGCGGCAGGCAATACGCAGTATTTT
TRBV12-3/TRBV12-4	many	TRBJ2-7	.	CASSRTGLGSEQYF	TGTGCCAGCAGCCGAACAGGGCTCGGCAGCGAGCAGTACTTC
TRBV9	.	TRBJ1-3	.	CASSAFPGNTIYF	TGTGCCAGCAGTGCCTTCCCTGGAAACACCATATATTTT
TRBV6-6	few	TRBJ2-3	.	CASSARGRGTDTQYF	TGTGCCAGCAGTGCTAGGGGGAGAGGCACAGATACGCAGTATTTT
TRBV9	many	TRBJ2-7	.	CASSALAGPGSYEQYF	TGTGCCAGCAGCGCACTAGCAGGACCAGGATCCTACGAGCAGTACTTC
TRBV20-1	many	TRBJ2-7	.	CSASFPYEQYF	TGCAGTGCTAGTTTTCCCTACGAGCAGTACTTC
TRBV27	many	TRBJ2-7	.	CASSLFGQDVTEQYF	TGTGCCAGCAGTTTATTTGGGCAGGACGTGACCGAGCAGTACTTC
TRBV7-9	few	TRBJ1-4	.	CASTPREATNEKLFF	TGTGCCAGCACTCCTCGGGAGGCAACTAATGAAAAACTGTTTTTT
TRBV12-3/TRBV12-4	many	TRBJ1-2	.	CASSNENPYGYTF	TGTGCCAGCAGTAATGAGAATCCGTATGGCTACACCTTC
TRBV29-1	many	TRBJ2-5	.	CSVPSGTQETQYF	TGCAGCGTTCCCTCGGGGACGCAAGAGACCCAGTACTTC
TRBV6-2/TRBV6-3	many	TRBJ1-5	TRBD1	CASRTGTYSNQPQHF	TGTGCCAGCAGGACAGGGACTTATAGCAATCAGCCCCAGCATTTT
TRBV20-1	few	TRBJ1-1	.	CSARDPARTEAFF	TGCAGTGCTAGAGATCCTGCCCGGACTGAAGCTTTCTTT
TRBV10-3	many	TRBJ2-5	.	CAISESKETQYF	TGTGCCATCAGTGAGTCAAAAGAGACCCAGTACTTC
TRBV6-2/TRBV6-3	few	TRBJ2-7	TRBD2	CASRREIHEQYF	TGTGCCAGCAGGCGGGAGATACACGAGCAGTACTTC
TRBV20-1	many	TRBJ2-3	TRBD2	CSASPGLAGVYF	TGCAGTGCTAGTCCTGGCCTAGCGGGAGTGTATTTT
TRBV11-2	many	TRBJ2-5	.	CASSLGVTQGQETQYF	TGTGCCAGCAGCTTAGGGGTAACCCAGGGCCAAGAGACCCAGTACTTC
TRBV12-3/TRBV12-4	many	TRBJ1-2	.	CASSLRGDYGYTF	TGTGCCAGCAGTTTACGGGGGGACTATGGCTACACCTTC
TRBV7-6	many	TRBJ1-1	.	CASSINGNTEAFF	TGTGCCAGCAGTATAAACGGTAACACTGAAGCTTTCTTT
TRBV2	many	TRBJ1-6	.	CATRRVSPLHF	TGTGCCACCCGACGGGTTTCACCCCTCCACTTT
TRBV4-3	few	TRBJ2-3	TRBD2	CASSQPTGTSGTDTQYF	TGCGCCAGCAGCCAACCGACCGGGACTAGCGGCACAGATACGCAGTATTTT